A single sample gave rise to the 29 T cell receptor beta chains below, sequenced in a study of blood T cell repertoires in COVID-19. Repertoires were generated with immunoSEQ multiplex PCR, while TCRdb's copy carries only in-frame clones and drops some. The sample yields a few hundred thousand clones, 80% to 85% seen once. Source material: peripheral blood. These receptors were collected from a human donor in a cohort sampled during active COVID-19.

A single count supports this clone. The chain recombines TRBV5-8 with TRBJ2-2; 10 bases align to TRBD2. Germline lookup yields CDR1 SGHTS and CDR2 YDEGEE. J lost 5 bases, V lost 0 bases, and 4 bases had no gene match. The CDR3 is made up of 16 amino acids. The CDR3 DNA reads TGTGCCAGCAGCTTGGAACTAGCGGGACGGACCGGGGAGCTGTTTTTT. Translation: CASSLELAGRTGELFF.

CDR3 amino acids: CASNLAGGSFSYEQYF. CDR3 DNA: TGTGCCAGCAACCTAGCGGGAGGTAGCTTTTCCTACGAGCAGTACTTC. J is TRBJ2-7 and V is TRBV28; 11 bases are shared with TRBD2. Germline CDR1 and CDR2: MDHEN and SYDVKM. The junction had 9 bases not matched to a gene; V was cut back by 7 bases and J by 1 base. This CDR3 region has 16 residues.

The chain recombines TRBV9 with TRBJ2-1, with TRBD2 matching 9 bases. This CDR3 contains 16 residues. Trimming took 0 bases from V and 7 from J; bases not matched to a gene: 8. Per the germline V gene, CDR1 is SGDLS and CDR2 is YYNGEE. CDR3 in DNA: TGTGCCAGCAGCGTAGAGGCTAGCGGGATGGGGAATGAGCAGTTCTTC. Translating it yields CASSVEASGMGNEQFF.

This clone was detected a few times. The rearrangement uses TRBV6-2 or TRBV6-3 and TRBJ1-5; weak D call: TRBD1 (6 bases). Looked up from germline, CDR1 is MNHEY and CDR2 is SVGEGT. The CDR3 has 15 residues. The V and J ends lost 4 bases and 6 bases respectively, with 16 bases between them. The DNA for the CDR3 is TGTGCCAGCAGTTCAGACAGGTATGACCGTCAGCCCCAGCATTTT. The encoded protein is CASSSDRYDRQPQHF.

The rearrangement links TRBV10-3 to TRBJ2-3, with 9 bases aligning to TRBD2. The CDR3 runs to 15 residues. The V segment lost 6 bases and the J segment 6 bases; nucleotides outside the gene matches: 10. Germline V gives CDR1 ENHRY, CDR2 SYGVKD. CDR3 nucleotide sequence: TGTGCCATCAGAAACGTAGCGGGAGTGGCTGATACGCAGTATTTT. It yields the protein CAIRNVAGVADTQYF.

The chain joins TRBV4-3 to TRBJ2-1; 8 bases agree with TRBD2. Germline loops: CDR1 LGHNA, CDR2 YSLEER. V lost 3 bases, J lost 7 bases, and 11 bases stayed unmatched. CDR3 length: 16 residues. The CDR3, as DNA: TGCGCCAGCAGCCAGGGTCCCAGCGGGAGTCGGAATGAGCAGTTCTTC. Protein: CASSQGPSGSRNEQFF.

DNA for the CDR3: TGCAGCGTTGGGGTCCGGGGGGAGCAGTACTTC. This codes for CSVGVRGEQYF. This chain uses TRBV29-1 with TRBJ2-7; tentative D call: TRBD2 (6 bases). The CDR3 runs to 11 residues. V was shortened by 4 bases and J by 7 bases, with 11 bases between the two germline ends. Germline values: CDR1 SQVTM, CDR2 ANQGSEA.

The chain uses TRBV7-3 and TRBJ1-2; 9 positions match TRBD1. J was trimmed by 5 bases and V by 6 bases; bases with no gene match: 7. The length of the CDR3 is 14 residues. The germline gives CDR1 SGHTA, CDR2 FQGTGA. The CDR3 DNA follows: TGTGCCAGCAGTCTTACAGGGGGCCTTTATGGCTACACCTTC. Its protein product is CASSLTGGLYGYTF. Drawing the rest from reference TRBV7-3 and TRBJ1-2, the complete variable domain is GAGVSQTPSNKVTEKGKYVELRCDPISGHTALYWYRQSLGQGPEFLIYFQGTGAADDSGLPNDRFFAVRPEGSVSTLKIQRTERGDSAVYLCASSLTGGLYGYTFGSGTRLTVV.

The V and J genes are TRBV18 and TRBJ2-5, with D maybe TRBD2 (5 bases). CDR3 length: 16 residues. CDR1 and CDR2 (germline): KGHSH, LQKENI. V lost 6 bases and J 1 base, leaving 18 bases between the germline ends. The CDR3 sequence is CASSSLGSAGQETQYF. The CDR3 nucleotides are TGTGCCAGCTCTTCCCTCGGATCGGCGGGCCAAGAGACCCAGTACTTC.

This chain joins TRBV6-2 or TRBV6-3 and TRBJ2-7, with TRBD1 identical over 8 bases. Germline CDR1 and CDR2: MNHEY and SVGEGT. The V and J ends lost 0 bases and 2 bases, in that order; junction bases with no gene match: 3. The CDR3 is 15 amino acids. The CDR3 is CASSYSDREPYEQYF. DNA for the CDR3: TGTGCCAGCAGTTACTCGGACAGGGAACCCTACGAGCAGTACTTC.

The V call is TRBV7-9, the J call TRBJ1-1; 12 bases align to TRBD1. Germline assignment: CDR1 SEHNR and CDR2 FQNEAQ (reference sequence). V was pared by 1 base and J by 13 bases, with 16 bases of the junction left unmatched. This CDR3 has 17 amino acids. The CDR3 reads CASSLVYRDRGREVVFF. The CDR3 DNA follows: TGTGCCAGCAGCTTAGTGTATCGGGACAGGGGGCGGGAAGTCGTTTTCTTT.

The CDR3 region is CASSSWTGGSTQYF. CDR3 DNA: TGTGCCAGCAGCTCCTGGACAGGGGGAAGTACGCAGTATTTT. V gene TRBV11-2 combines with J gene TRBJ2-3; 10 bases map to TRBD1. This CDR3 contains 14 residues. Trimming cost V 4 bases and J 8 bases; bases outside gene matches: 6. CDR1 SGHAT and CDR2 FQNNGV come from the germline V gene.

The J gene is TRBJ2-5, the V gene TRBV10-3, with 8 bases matching TRBD1. With V trimmed by 3 bases and J by 5 bases, 2 bases remained unmatched. This CDR3 contains 13 residues. Germline assignment: CDR1 ENHRY and CDR2 SYGVKD. The CDR3 sequence is CAISDRGPETQYF. The CDR3 coding sequence is TGTGCCATCAGTGACAGGGGGCCTGAGACCCAGTACTTC.

This clone was seen once. The CDR3 is CASSSSGAPYNEQFF. The CDR3 DNA reads as TGTGCCAGCAGCTCAAGCGGAGCGCCTTACAATGAGCAGTTCTTC. The chain recombines TRBV9 with TRBJ2-1, with D maybe TRBD2 (5 bases). V was clipped by 4 bases and J by 4 bases, with 15 bases between them. This CDR3 region has 15 residues. Germline V gene sequence: CDR1 SGDLS, CDR2 YYNGEE.

J is TRBJ2-3 and V is TRBV15; a weak D match, TRBD2 (5 bases). Germline CDR1 and CDR2: LNHNV and YYDKDF (reference sequence). The CDR3 extends over 16 amino acids. V lost 1 base to trimming and J lost 2 bases, with 13 bases between them. The CDR3 DNA reads as TGTGCCACCAGCAGAGTCGCGGGCAGATTCACAGATACGCAGTATTTT. It codes for CATSRVAGRFTDTQYF.

The chain is built from TRBV7-2 and TRBJ1-5; 9 bases match TRBD1. Germline V gives CDR1 SGHTA, CDR2 FQGNSA. J gave up 5 bases and V 3 bases, and 2 bases lay outside the gene matches. CDR3 length: 14 residues. CDR3 in DNA: TGTGCCAGCAGCTTGGGACAGGGTCATCAGCCCCAGCATTTT. As protein: CASSLGQGHQPQHF.

The chain is built from TRBV28 and TRBJ1-5, with TRBD1 identical over 10 bases. J was trimmed by 0 bases and V by 5 bases; bases with no gene match: 1. The CDR3 consists of 15 residues. Germline CDR1 and CDR2: MDHEN and SYDVKM. Here the CDR3 reads CASSGTGVSNQPQHF. CDR3 nucleotides: TGTGCCAGCAGTGGGACAGGGGTTAGCAATCAGCCCCAGCATTTT. Together with reference TRBV28 and TRBJ1-5, the CDR3 gives the full variable domain: DVKVTQSSRYLVKRTGEKVFLECVQDMDHENMFWYRQDPGLGLRLIYFSYDVKMKEKGDIPEGYSVSREKKERFSLILESASTNQTSMYLCASSGTGVSNQPQHFGDGTRLSIL.

The genes are TRBV28 and TRBJ2-4; TRBD2 is a possible D gene (5 bases). In germline, CDR1 is MDHEN, CDR2 SYDVKM. Trimming removed 7 bases from V and 9 bases from J, with 13 bases in between. This CDR3 is 12 amino acids long. CDR3 bases: TGTGCCAGCATGGGAGATCCAGGCATTCAGTACTTC. It codes for CASMGDPGIQYF.

This chain joins TRBV11-2 and TRBJ2-2, with 14 bases lining up with TRBD2. The CDR3 extends over 14 amino acids. Per the germline V gene, CDR1 is SGHAT and CDR2 is FQNNGV. Unmatched junction bases numbered 6, after V lost 10 bases and J lost 8 bases. The CDR3: CATGTSGSVGELFF. Here the CDR3 DNA reads TGTGCCACCGGGACTAGCGGGAGTGTAGGGGAGCTGTTTTTT.

The V call is TRBV16, the J call TRBJ2-1, with 7 nucleotides matching TRBD1. Looked up from germline, CDR1 is KGHSY and CDR2 is FQNENV. J lost 0 bases, V lost 1 base, and 3 bases had no gene match. This CDR3 is built from 16 residues. The CDR3 is CASSQLAGGSYNEQFF. The CDR3 DNA is TGTGCCAGCAGCCAATTGGCAGGGGGCTCCTACAATGAGCAGTTCTTC.

On this clone itself: Other DNA sequences from this sample encode an identical CDR3 as well. The chain has TRBV18 and TRBJ2-7; 9 bases match TRBD1. V shed 2 bases and J 7 bases; nucleotides not matched to a gene: 6. The CDR3 sequence is 14 residues long. CDR1 KGHSH and CDR2 LQKENI come from the germline V gene. Here the CDR3 DNA reads TGTGCCAGCTCACCATTACAGGGGGCGAATGAGCAGTACTTC. Amino acid sequence: CASSPLQGANEQYF.

The chain links TRBV28 to TRBJ1-1, with a tentative D call TRBD1 (6 bases). V lost 3 bases and J 7 bases, leaving 12 bases between the germline ends. There are 13 residues in the CDR3. CDR1 MDHEN and CDR2 SYDVKM come from the germline V gene. CDR3 loop: CASSFTGSREAFF. The CDR3 nucleotides are TGTGCCAGCAGTTTCACAGGGAGCCGTGAAGCTTTCTTT.

This chain joins TRBV7-2 and TRBJ2-1; possible D gene TRBD2, 5 bases. With 0 bases removed from V and 10 bases from J, the gap between germline ends came to 13 bases. CDR1 and CDR2 (germline): SGHTA, FQGNSA. The CDR3 totals 14 residues. This CDR3 is CASSLALRGGEQFF. The CDR3 DNA reads as TGTGCCAGCAGCTTAGCGCTCCGGGGTGGAGAGCAGTTCTTC.

The chain combines TRBV6-6 with TRBJ2-7; TRBD1 matches 10 bases. The CDR3 contains 14 residues. Germline CDR1 reads MNHNY; CDR2 reads SVGAGI (reference sequence). The trim removed 6 bases at V and 3 bases at J, leaving 5 bases unmatched. CDR3 region: CASSLGQGVYEQYF. CDR3 bases: TGTGCCAGCAGCCTCGGACAGGGGGTCTACGAGCAGTACTTC.

The rearrangement uses TRBV19 and TRBJ1-5; weak D call: TRBD1 (5 bases). The CDR3 covers 14 residues. With 6 bases removed from V and 3 bases from J, the gap between germline ends came to 12 bases. Germline CDR1 LNHDA, CDR2 SQIVND (reference sequence). The CDR3 is CASRVTGYNQPQHF. The CDR3 nucleotides read TGTGCCAGTAGAGTCACAGGTTACAATCAGCCCCAGCATTTT. Full variable domain (missing parts from reference TRBV19 and TRBJ1-5): DGGITQSPKYLFRKEGQNVTLSCEQNLNHDAMYWYRQDPGQGLRLIYYSQIVNDFQKGDIAEGYSVSREKKESFPLTVTSAQKNPTAFYLCASRVTGYNQPQHFGDGTRLSIL.

This clone was seen a few times. This chain connects TRBV4-2 to TRBJ2-1, with D perhaps matching TRBD1 (6 bases). Germline V gene lookup returns CDR1 LGHNA and CDR2 YNFKEQ. V lost 1 base and J 8 bases, leaving 12 bases between the germline ends. This CDR3 is built from 14 residues. The CDR3 DNA sequence: TGTGCCAGCAGCCAAGGACAGGAGATGGATGAGCAGTTCTTC. Translated, it gives CASSQGQEMDEQFF.

The chain employs TRBV6-6 and TRBJ1-6; possible D gene TRBD1, 5 bases. The CDR3 totals 11 residues. Trimming pared 9 bases from V and 7 bases from J, leaving 7 bases between. Germline lookup yields CDR1 MNHNY and CDR2 SVGAGI (reference sequence). CDR3 sequence: CASGGNSPLHF. The CDR3 nucleotides read TGTGCCAGTGGGGGGAATTCACCCCTCCACTTT.

The chain links TRBV10-3 to TRBJ2-1; D is possibly TRBD1 (5 bases). The germline CDR1 and CDR2 sequences are ENHRY and SYGVKD. The length of the CDR3 is 17 residues. The ends were cut back, 2 bases at V and 5 bases at J, with 19 bases in the middle. This CDR3 reads CAISENPRQKRDNEQFF. Written as DNA, the CDR3 is TGTGCCATCAGTGAGAATCCCCGACAGAAAAGGGACAATGAGCAGTTCTTC.

The chain links TRBV9 to TRBJ2-3; tentative D call: TRBD2 (7 bases). The CDR3 is made up of 15 amino acids. V was trimmed by 0 bases and J by 2 bases, leaving 10 bases between them. Germline CDR1 reads SGDLS; CDR2 reads YYNGEE. The CDR3 region is CASSVAAGATDTQYF. CDR3 DNA: TGTGCCAGCAGCGTAGCTGCGGGGGCCACAGATACGCAGTATTTT.